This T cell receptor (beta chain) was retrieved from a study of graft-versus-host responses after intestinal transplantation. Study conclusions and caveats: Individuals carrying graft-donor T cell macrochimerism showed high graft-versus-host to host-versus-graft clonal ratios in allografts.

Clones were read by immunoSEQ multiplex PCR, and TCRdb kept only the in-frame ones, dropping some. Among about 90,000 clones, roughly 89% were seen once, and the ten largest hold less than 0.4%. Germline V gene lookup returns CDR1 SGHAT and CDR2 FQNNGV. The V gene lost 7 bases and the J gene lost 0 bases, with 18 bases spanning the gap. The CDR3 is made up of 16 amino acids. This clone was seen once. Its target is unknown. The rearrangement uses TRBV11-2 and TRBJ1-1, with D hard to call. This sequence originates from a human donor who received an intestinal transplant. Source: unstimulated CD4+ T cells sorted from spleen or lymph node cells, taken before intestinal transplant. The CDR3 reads CASTPSQVTMNTEAFF. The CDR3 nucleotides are TGTGCCAGCACCCCTTCCCAAGTGACCATGAACACTGAAGCTTTCTTT.